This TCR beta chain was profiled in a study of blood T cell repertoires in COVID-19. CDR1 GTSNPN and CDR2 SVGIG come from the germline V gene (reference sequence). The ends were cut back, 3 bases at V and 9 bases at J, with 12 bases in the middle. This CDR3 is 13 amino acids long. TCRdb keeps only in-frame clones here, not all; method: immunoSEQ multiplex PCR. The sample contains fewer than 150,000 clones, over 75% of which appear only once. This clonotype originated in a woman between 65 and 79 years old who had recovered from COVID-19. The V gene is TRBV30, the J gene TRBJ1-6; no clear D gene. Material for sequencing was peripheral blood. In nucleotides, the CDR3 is TGTGCCTGGAGCCCCGGGATCCGTTCACCCCTCCACTTT. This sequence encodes CAWSPGIRSPLHF.